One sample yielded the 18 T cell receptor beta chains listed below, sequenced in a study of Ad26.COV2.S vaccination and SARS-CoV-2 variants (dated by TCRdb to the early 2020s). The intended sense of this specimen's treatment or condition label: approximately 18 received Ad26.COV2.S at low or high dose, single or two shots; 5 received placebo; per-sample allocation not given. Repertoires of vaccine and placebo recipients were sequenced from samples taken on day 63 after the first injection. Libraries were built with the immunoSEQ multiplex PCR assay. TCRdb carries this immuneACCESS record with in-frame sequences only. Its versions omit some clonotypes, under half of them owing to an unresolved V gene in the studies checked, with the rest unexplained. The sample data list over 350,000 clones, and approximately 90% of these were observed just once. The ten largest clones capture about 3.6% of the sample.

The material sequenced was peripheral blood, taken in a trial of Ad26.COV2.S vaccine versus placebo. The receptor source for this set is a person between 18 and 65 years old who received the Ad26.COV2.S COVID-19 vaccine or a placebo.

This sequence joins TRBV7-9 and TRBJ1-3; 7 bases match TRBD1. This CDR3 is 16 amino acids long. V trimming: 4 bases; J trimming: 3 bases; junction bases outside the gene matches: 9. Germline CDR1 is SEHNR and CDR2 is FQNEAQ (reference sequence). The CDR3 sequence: CASSYELGGDGNTIYF. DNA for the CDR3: TGTGCCAGCAGCTACGAATTAGGGGGCGATGGAAACACCATATATTTT. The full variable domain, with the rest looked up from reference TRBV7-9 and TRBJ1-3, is DTGVSQNPRHKITKRGQNVTFRCDPISEHNRLYWYRQTLGQGPEFLTYFQNEAQLEKSRLLSDRFSAERPKGSFSTLEIQRTEQGDSAMYLCASSYELGGDGNTIYFGEGSWLTVV.

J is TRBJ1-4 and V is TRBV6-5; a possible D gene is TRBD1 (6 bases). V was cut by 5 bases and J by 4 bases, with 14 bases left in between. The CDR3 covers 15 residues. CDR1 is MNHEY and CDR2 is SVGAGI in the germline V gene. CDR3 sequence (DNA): TGTGCCAGCAGTCCCCAGCCAGGGGTTAATGAAAAACTGTTTTTT. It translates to CASSPQPGVNEKLFF.

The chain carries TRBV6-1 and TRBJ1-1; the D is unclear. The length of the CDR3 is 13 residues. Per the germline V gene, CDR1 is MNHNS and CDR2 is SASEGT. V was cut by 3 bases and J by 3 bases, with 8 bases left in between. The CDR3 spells CASSEGKYTEAFF. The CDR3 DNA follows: TGTGCCAGCAGTGAGGGAAAATACACTGAAGCTTTCTTT.

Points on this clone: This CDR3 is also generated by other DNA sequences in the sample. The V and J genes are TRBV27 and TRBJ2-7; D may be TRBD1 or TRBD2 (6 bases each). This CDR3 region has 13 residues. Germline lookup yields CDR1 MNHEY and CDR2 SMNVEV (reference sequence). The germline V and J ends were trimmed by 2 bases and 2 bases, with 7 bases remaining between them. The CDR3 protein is CASSLGGPYEQYF. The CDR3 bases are TGTGCCAGCAGTTTAGGGGGGCCCTACGAGCAGTACTTC.

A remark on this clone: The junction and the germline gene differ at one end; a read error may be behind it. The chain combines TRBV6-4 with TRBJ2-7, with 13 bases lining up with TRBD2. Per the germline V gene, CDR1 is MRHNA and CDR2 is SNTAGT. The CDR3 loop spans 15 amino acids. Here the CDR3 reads CASRWGLAGSQGGNF. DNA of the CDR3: TGTGCCAGCAGATGGGGACTAGCGGGGTCACAAGGGGGGAACTTC.

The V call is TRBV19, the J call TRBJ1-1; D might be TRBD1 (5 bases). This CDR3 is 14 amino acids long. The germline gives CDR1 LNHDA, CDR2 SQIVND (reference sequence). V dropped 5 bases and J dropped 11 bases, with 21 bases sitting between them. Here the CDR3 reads CASSPQGIYLEAFF. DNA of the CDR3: TGTGCCAGTAGTCCTCAGGGCATCTATCTAGAGGCTTTCTTT.

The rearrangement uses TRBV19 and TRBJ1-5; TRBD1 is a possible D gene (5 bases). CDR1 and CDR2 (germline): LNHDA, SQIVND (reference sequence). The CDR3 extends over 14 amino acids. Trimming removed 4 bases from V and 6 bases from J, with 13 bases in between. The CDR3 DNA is TGTGCCAGTAGTACCCCTTGGACATCTCAGCCCCAGCATTTT. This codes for CASSTPWTSQPQHF.

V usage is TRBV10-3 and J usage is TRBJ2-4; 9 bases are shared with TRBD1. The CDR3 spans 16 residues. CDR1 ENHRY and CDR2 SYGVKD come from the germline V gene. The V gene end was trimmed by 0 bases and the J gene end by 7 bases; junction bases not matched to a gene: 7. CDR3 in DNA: TGTGCCATCAGTGAGTCCGAGCGGACAGGGGCGAACATTCAGTACTTC. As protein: CAISESERTGANIQYF.

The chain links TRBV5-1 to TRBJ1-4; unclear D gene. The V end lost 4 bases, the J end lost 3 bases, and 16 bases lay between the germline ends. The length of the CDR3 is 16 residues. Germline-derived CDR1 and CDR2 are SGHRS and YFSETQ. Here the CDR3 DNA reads TGCGCCAGCAGCACGGACGGCCTAGATGCTAATGAAAAACTGTTTTTT. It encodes CASSTDGLDANEKLFF.

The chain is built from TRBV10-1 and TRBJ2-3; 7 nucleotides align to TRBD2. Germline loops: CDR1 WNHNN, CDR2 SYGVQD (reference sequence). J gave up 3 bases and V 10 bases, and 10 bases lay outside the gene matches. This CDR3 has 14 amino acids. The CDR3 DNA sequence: TGCGCCACAGCAAATGAGCGGGGAACAGATACGCAGTATTTT. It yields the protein CATANERGTDTQYF.

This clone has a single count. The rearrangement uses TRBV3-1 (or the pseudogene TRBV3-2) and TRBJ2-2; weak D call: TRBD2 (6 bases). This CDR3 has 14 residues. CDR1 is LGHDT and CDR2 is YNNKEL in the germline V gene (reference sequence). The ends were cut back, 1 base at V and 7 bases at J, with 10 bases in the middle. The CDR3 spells CASSQGRGFGELFF. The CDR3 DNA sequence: TGTGCCAGCAGCCAAGGGAGGGGATTCGGGGAGCTGTTTTTT.

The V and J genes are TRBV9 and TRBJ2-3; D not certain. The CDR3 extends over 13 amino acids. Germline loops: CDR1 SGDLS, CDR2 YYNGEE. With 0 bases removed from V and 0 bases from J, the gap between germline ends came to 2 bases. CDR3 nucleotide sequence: TGTGCCAGCAGCGTAGAGAGCACAGATACGCAGTATTTT. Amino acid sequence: CASSVESTDTQYF.

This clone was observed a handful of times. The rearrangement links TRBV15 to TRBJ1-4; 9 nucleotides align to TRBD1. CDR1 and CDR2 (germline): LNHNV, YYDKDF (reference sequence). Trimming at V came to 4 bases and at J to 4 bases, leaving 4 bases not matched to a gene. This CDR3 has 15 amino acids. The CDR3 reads CATSIKTGGNEKLFF. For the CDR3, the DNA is TGTGCCACCAGCATAAAGACAGGGGGTAATGAAAAACTGTTTTTT. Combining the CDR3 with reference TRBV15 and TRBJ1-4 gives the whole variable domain DAMVIQNPRYQVTQFGKPVTLSCSQTLNHNVMYWYQQKSSQAPKLLFHYYDKDFNNEADTPDNFQSRRPNTSFCFLDIRSPGLGDTAMYLCATSIKTGGNEKLFFGSGTQLSVL.

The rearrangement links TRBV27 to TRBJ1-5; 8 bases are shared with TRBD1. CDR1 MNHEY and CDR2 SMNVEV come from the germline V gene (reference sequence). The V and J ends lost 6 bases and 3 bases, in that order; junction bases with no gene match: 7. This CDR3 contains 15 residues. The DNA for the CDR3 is TGTGCCAGCAGCCGCGGACAGGGCTTCAATCAGCCCCAGCATTTT. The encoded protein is CASSRGQGFNQPQHF.

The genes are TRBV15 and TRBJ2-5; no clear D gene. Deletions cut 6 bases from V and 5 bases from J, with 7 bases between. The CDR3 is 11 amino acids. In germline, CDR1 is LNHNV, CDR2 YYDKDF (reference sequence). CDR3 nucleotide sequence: TGTGCCACCAGTGAGTTGGAGACCCAGTACTTC. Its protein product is CATSELETQYF.

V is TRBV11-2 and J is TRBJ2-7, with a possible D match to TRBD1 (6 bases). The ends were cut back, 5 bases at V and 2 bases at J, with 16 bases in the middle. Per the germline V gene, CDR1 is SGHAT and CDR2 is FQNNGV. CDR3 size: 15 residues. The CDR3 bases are TGTGCCAGCAGCCCCTCGTGGGGGCCCGCCTACGAGCAGTACTTC. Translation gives CASSPSWGPAYEQYF.

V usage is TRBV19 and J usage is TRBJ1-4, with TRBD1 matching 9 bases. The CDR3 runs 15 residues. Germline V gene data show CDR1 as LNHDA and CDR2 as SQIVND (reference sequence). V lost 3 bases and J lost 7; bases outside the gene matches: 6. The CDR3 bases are TGTGCCAGTAGTATTGGGACAGGGTTGGTTGAAAAACTGTTTTTT. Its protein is CASSIGTGLVEKLFF.

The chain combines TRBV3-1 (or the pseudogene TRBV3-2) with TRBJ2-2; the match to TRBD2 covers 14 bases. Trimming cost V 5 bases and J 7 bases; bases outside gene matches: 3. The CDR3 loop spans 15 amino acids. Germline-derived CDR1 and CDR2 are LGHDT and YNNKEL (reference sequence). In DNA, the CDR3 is TGTGCCAGCAGCAGACTAGCGGGGGGGCGCGGGGAGCTGTTTTTT. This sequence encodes CASSRLAGGRGELFF.